Presented here are 18 T cell receptor beta chains from one specimen sequenced in a study of T-cell memory formation after mild COVID-19. TCRdb re-called the 5' RACE reads with MiXCR, one entry per CDR3 protein. The data contain roughly 340,000 distinct CDR3 sequences, around 20% of them singletons. Sequencing was done on a sample of PBMCs or a T cell subset sorted from them (not recorded which). The origin of the receptors is a man younger than 35 who had mild COVID-19 (a few samples of this study predate the infection). Cell type and time point are not known.

A few counts support this clonotype. This sequence joins TRBV5-1 and TRBJ2-6, with D possibly being TRBD1 (5 bases). V lost 3 bases and J 3 bases, leaving 22 bases between the germline ends. CDR1 is SGHRS and CDR2 is YFSETQ in the germline V gene. The CDR3 covers 19 residues. In DNA, the CDR3 is TGCGCCAGCAGCTCGCAGGGAATCCTCTCGGAAGTTGGGGCCAACGTCCTGACTTTC. Amino acid sequence: CASSSQGILSEVGANVLTF.

Only a few counts were recorded for this clonotype. J is TRBJ2-1 and V is TRBV12-3 or TRBV12-4, with 7 bases fitting TRBD1. This CDR3 is 15 amino acids long. V trimming: 4 bases; J trimming: 3 bases; junction bases outside the gene matches: 6. CDR3 protein: CASSYGQVIYNEQFF. The CDR3 DNA sequence: TGTGCCAGCAGTTACGGACAGGTGATCTACAATGAGCAGTTCTTC.

This rearrangement joins TRBV6-6 to TRBJ1-5; tentatively, D is TRBD1 (5 bases). The CDR3 is 16 residues long. Trimming pared 6 bases from V and 4 bases from J, leaving 19 bases between. The germline gives CDR1 MNHNY, CDR2 SVGAGI (reference sequence). This CDR3 is CASSPFRAGRNQPQHF. In DNA, the CDR3 is TGTGCCAGCAGCCCCTTCCGGGCAGGGAGGAATCAGCCCCAGCATTTT.

The chain is built from TRBV4-2 and TRBJ1-1; 9 nucleotides align to TRBD1. Germline values: CDR1 LGHNA, CDR2 YNFKEQ. The J segment lost 7 bases and the V segment lost 5 bases, leaving 8 bases of the junction unmatched. The CDR3 length is 14 residues. The CDR3 coding sequence is TGTGCCAGCAGCAGAGACAGGGGGGGAAATGAAGCTTTCTTT. Its protein is CASSRDRGGNEAFF.

This clonotype was detected only a few times. The CDR3 DNA reads as TGTGCCAGCAGTTTCTTTAGCGGAGATTCGGAGTACTTC. Its protein product is CASSFFSGDSEYF. The chain has TRBV12-3 or TRBV12-4 and TRBJ2-4, with a weak D call TRBD2 (6 bases). Trimming left V 3 bases short and J 14 bases short, with 17 bases between. The CDR3 consists of 13 residues.

The chain combines TRBV5-1 with TRBJ1-5; perhaps TRBD1 as D (6 bases). The CDR3 has 14 residues. In germline, CDR1 is SGHRS, CDR2 YFSETQ. Between the trimmed V and J ends, which lost 4 bases and 6 bases, there was a span of 14 bases. As DNA, the CDR3 is TGCGCCAGCAGCCCCGCCGGGGGGCTTCAGCCCCAGCATTTT. It specifies CASSPAGGLQPQHF.

This clonotype was counted a single time. The chain employs TRBV27 and TRBJ1-5; TRBD1 might be the D (5 bases). Trimming left V 6 bases short and J 1 base short, with 22 bases between. The CDR3 loop spans 18 amino acids. CDR1 is MNHEY and CDR2 is SMNVEV in the germline V gene (reference sequence). The CDR3 coding sequence is TGTGCCAGCAGCCTGTCCCGGGACCCTGGGGTCAGCAATCAGCCCCAGCATTTT. This gives the protein CASSLSRDPGVSNQPQHF.

V usage is TRBV6-2 or TRBV6-3 and J usage is TRBJ2-5, with 11 bases aligning to TRBD2. Germline V gene lookup returns CDR1 MNHEY and CDR2 SVGEGT. V lost 0 bases, J lost 4 bases, and 7 bases stayed unmatched. The CDR3 has 17 residues. CDR3 in amino acids: CASSYSETSGVLETQYF. The CDR3 DNA is TGTGCCAGCAGTTACTCGGAGACTAGCGGGGTTTTAGAGACCCAGTACTTC.

The CDR3: CASTERQVTNYGYTF. The CDR3 DNA follows: TGTGCCAGCACCGAACGACAGGTGACCAACTATGGCTACACCTTC. The chain has TRBV6-6 and TRBJ1-2; the D gene is possibly TRBD1 (6 bases). The CDR3 extends over 15 amino acids. V was clipped by 7 bases and J by 2 bases, with 17 bases between them. Germline V gives CDR1 MNHNY, CDR2 SVGAGI (reference sequence).

This clonotype has more than one count but fewer than ten. This sequence joins TRBV21-1 and TRBJ1-3. TRBV21-1 is deemed a pseudogene. CDR3 size: 17 residues. The CDR3 loop reads CASSNVDPGTSGNTIYF. The CDR3, as DNA: TGTGCCAGCAGCAACGTGGATCCAGGGACCTCTGGAAACACCATATATTTT.

The sample holds one count of this clonotype. The chain combines TRBV19 with TRBJ2-1; 8 nucleotides line up with TRBD1. V dropped 8 bases and J dropped 7; count of bases not matched to a gene: 4. CDR3 length equals 12 residues. Germline assignment: CDR1 LNHDA and CDR2 SQIVND (reference sequence). CDR3 nucleotide sequence: TGTGCCAGTTTGGACAGGGTGAATGAGCAGTTCTTC. It is translated as CASLDRVNEQFF.

The chain carries TRBV7-7 and TRBJ2-1; TRBD1 agrees at 10 bases. Germline lookup yields CDR1 SSHAT and CDR2 FNYEAQ (reference sequence). V lost 6 bases to trimming and J lost 9 bases; unmatched junction nucleotides: 8. This CDR3 is built from 14 residues. As DNA, the CDR3 is TGTGCCAGCAGTTCCGGGACAGGGGCCTCTGAGCAGTTCTTC. It yields the protein CASSSGTGASEQFF.

The chain joins TRBV7-9 to TRBJ2-1; 7 bases align to TRBD1. Per the germline V gene, CDR1 is SEHNR and CDR2 is FQNEAQ (reference sequence). The V gene end was trimmed by 6 bases and the J gene end by 4 bases; junction bases not matched to a gene: 6. The CDR3 is made up of 14 amino acids. CDR3: CASRPDRWYNEQFF. Here the CDR3 DNA reads TGTGCCAGCAGACCGGACAGGTGGTACAATGAGCAGTTCTTC.

This chain connects TRBV24-1 to TRBJ2-3; the match to TRBD2 covers 7 bases. Losses at the gene ends were 5 bases for V and 2 bases for J; bases not matched to a gene: 3. The CDR3 has 14 residues. Germline CDR1 KGHDR, CDR2 SFDVKD. The CDR3 DNA sequence: TGTGCCACCAGTGGGGGGGGAGTCACAGATACGCAGTATTTT. This gives the protein CATSGGGVTDTQYF.

This chain joins TRBV4-3 and TRBJ2-5; D may be TRBD2 (7 bases). V lost 1 base and J lost 9, with 15 bases in between. The germline V gene has CDR1 LGHNA and CDR2 YSLEER. This CDR3 is 14 amino acids long. In DNA, the CDR3 is TGCGCCAGCAGCCAAGTCACAGGGAGGGGTTCCCAGTACTTC. Amino acids: CASSQVTGRGSQYF.

The chain is built from TRBV12-3 or TRBV12-4 and TRBJ2-1; TRBD2 agrees at 8 bases. The V segment lost 7 bases and the J segment 3 bases; nucleotides outside the gene matches: 11. The CDR3 extends over 16 amino acids. The CDR3 reads CASTPTRRGDYNEQFF. As DNA, the CDR3 is TGTGCCAGCACCCCCACCAGGCGGGGGGACTACAATGAGCAGTTCTTC.

J is TRBJ2-7 and V is TRBV4-1; D may be TRBD2 (5 bases). The CDR3 consists of 14 residues. Germline CDR1 is MGHRA and CDR2 is YSYEKL. Trimming stripped 4 bases from V and 7 bases from J, with 17 bases between. In nucleotides, the CDR3 is TGCGCCAGCAGCCCCCGGGGAGTAACGAGAGAGCAGTACTTC. As protein: CASSPRGVTREQYF.

This clonotype showed up just once. CDR3 DNA: TGCGCCAGCAGCCAAGGACAGGAAAAACTGTTTTTT. Translation gives CASSQGQEKLFF. This chain uses TRBV4-3 with TRBJ1-4, with D perhaps matching TRBD1 (5 bases). Germline V gene lookup returns CDR1 LGHNA and CDR2 YSLEER. V was pared by 1 base and J by 8 bases, with 5 bases between. This CDR3 is 12 amino acids long.